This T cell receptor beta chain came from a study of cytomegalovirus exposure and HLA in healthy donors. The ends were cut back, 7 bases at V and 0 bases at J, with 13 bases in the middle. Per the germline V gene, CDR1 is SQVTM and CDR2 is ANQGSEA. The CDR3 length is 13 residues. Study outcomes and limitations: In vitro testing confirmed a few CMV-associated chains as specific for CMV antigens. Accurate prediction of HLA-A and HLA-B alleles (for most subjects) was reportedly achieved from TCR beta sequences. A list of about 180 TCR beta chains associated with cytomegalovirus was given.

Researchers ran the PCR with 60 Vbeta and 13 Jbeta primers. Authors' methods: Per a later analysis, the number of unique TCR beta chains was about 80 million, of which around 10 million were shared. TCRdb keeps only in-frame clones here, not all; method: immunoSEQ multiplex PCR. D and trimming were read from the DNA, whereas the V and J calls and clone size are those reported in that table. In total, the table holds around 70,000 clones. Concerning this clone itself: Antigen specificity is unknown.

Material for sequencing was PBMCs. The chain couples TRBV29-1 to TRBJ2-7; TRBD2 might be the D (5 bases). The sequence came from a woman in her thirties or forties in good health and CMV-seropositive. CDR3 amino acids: CSAQRILSYEQYF. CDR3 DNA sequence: TGCAGCGCCCAGCGGATCCTCTCCTACGAGCAGTACTTC.